This T cell receptor beta chain was sequenced during a study of shared clonotypes between healthy human individuals (dated by TCRdb to 2020 to 2021). For context, the study as a whole: A couple of women and three men aged 18 to 49 years were included in the cohort. For each donor, CD4 naive and CD4 memory were each given three plates, CD8 naive was given two plates, and CD8 memory was given one plate. To estimate repertoire size and how much clonotype sharing occurs between individuals, the study deeply sequenced the blood TCR repertoires of roughly 5 healthy adults. Libraries were prepared and TCR repertoires were sequenced by different laboratories using diverse techniques, in order to increase sequencing depth and limit assay-specific biases. Each donor's leukapheresis produced roughly between roughly 0.85 and 9.5 billion PBMCs. What the authors observed across the whole study: About 5% of naive CD4, 3.5% of naive CD8, roughly 2.5% of memory CD4, and over 0.35% of memory CD8 clonotypes were shared across several donors. Because the study included only a small number of donors, the genetic and exposure-history diversity represented was limited. Higher generation probabilities were observed for clonotypes shared by all four sorted-subset donors than for non-shared clonotypes. Larger estimated clonotype richness was generally found for naive subsets than for memory subsets. Pairwise subsampling indicated that sequencing depth was expected to affect the degree of clonotype sharing among donors. Even with the large sequencing depth, rarefaction of the sorted-subset datasets indicated that sequencing was incomplete. Sampling was limited to blood, and TCR repertoires in tissue likely differ from TCR repertoires in blood.

TCR CDR3 regions were amplified from genomic DNA by multiplex PCR using the deep immunoSEQ assay. For each cell subset, the extracted genomic DNA was distributed evenly across all wells of several immunoSEQ 96-well plates, and each plate served as one replicate. Each replicate PCR for sorted subsets received about 0.2 ug genomic DNA, equal to roughly 30,000 T cell genomes. Purified libraries were measured with a Qubit 3.0 fluorometer, size-checked on a Bioanalyzer 2100, and measured again with the KAPA Library Quantification kit. Each immunoSEQ 96-well plate was sequenced on its own single-read 150-cycle Illumina NextSeq 550 flow cell. From the authors' description of their analysis: Because the immunoSEQ output held only junctional sequences and lacked quality scores, the filtering could not match the filtering applied to full-length reads. To assign V/J genes and CDR3, sequences were annotated against IMGT germline references using PyIR, a Python wrapper for IgBLAST v1.9. Reads with weak V/J assignments (E-value above 1e-6), missing CDR3, stop codons, out-of-frame junctions, or ambiguous translated residues were removed. V3J clonotypes were defined as sequences sharing an identical inferred V gene, J gene, and CDR3 amino acid sequence. Percentage overlap between repertoires was calculated by dividing the number of shared unique clonotypes by the size of the smaller repertoire. Richness of each repertoire was evaluated using RTK rarefaction, the Chao1 estimator, and Recon v2.1 estimates of unobserved clonotypes. OLGA was used to compute generation probabilities for all TCRbeta clonotypes that the gDNA method yielded from a handful of donors. Entries here come from immuneACCESS through TCRdb and include only in-frame sequences with V and J called. Some clones fail to appear in such tables; in the studies checked, an unresolved V gene covers under half of the shortfall, and the cause of the remainder is unknown. D and trimming come from the DNA, and the V and J calls and clone size come from that table. The sample data list roughly 550,000 clones, and about 95% of these were observed just once. The ten largest clones take up around 0.097% of the sample.

CD8 naive samples were CD45RO-negative cells positively selected for CCR7, giving a CD45RA+CCR7+ population that excluded TemRA cells. Healthy HIV-negative adults with no recently reported acute infections or vaccinations were included as donors. Every donor was a Caucasian adult residing in Nashville, Tennessee, USA. After blood collection by leukapheresis, PBMCs were isolated using Ficoll-Histopaque density gradient centrifugation and then cryopreserved in the vapor phase of liquid nitrogen. Analytical flow cytometry was used to check the purity and quantity of each magnetically sorted T cell population. From each sorted fraction, genomic DNA was isolated and quantified by UV absorbance on a Nanodrop 2000c. Here V drops 4 bases and J drops 3 bases, and the junction holds 11 bases not matched to any gene. CDR1 MDHEN and CDR2 SYDVKM are derived from the germline V gene. Including cysteine and phenylalanine, the CDR3 has 18 amino acids. The kept DNA is CDR3 alone, 54 bases in frame from the first base.

In the case of this clone: There is no known antigen for this receptor. No base-level quality is on record; no much larger clone is a single base apart.

Rearrangement joined TRBV28 to TRBJ2-1; 11 central bases correspond to TRBD1. The sample taken for sequencing was naive CD8+ T cells sorted from blood. The sample's cell subset or site label, in plain terms: CD45RA+CCR7+. This receptor was obtained from a woman in her 30s in good health. The CDR3 corresponds to CASSWSLTGTGGYNEQFF. The nucleotide sequence is TGTGCCAGCAGTTGGTCCCTCACCGGGACAGGGGGCTACAATGAGCAGTTCTTC. The variable domain in full, with residues beyond the CDR3 obtained from the reference TRBV28 and TRBJ2-1 genes, is DVKVTQSSRYLVKRTGEKVFLECVQDMDHENMFWYRQDPGLGLRLIYFSYDVKMKEKGDIPEGYSVSREKKERFSLILESASTNQTSMYLCASSWSLTGTGGYNEQFFGPGTRLTVL.